This T cell receptor (beta chain) derives from a study of T-cell memory formation after mild COVID-19. At the level of the study: Clusters were largely donor specific. Overall study findings and caveats: From day 15 to 85, contracting clones were balanced between CD4 and CD8, whereas later expanders leaned toward CD4+. Some clones that responded were present in memory (sampled pre-infection), which suggests cross-reactive memory joined.

TCRdb reanalysed the 5' RACE reads using MiXCR and keeps one entry per CDR3 protein. Of roughly 610,000 distinct CDR3 sequences listed, roughly 17% were seen once; the top ten hold 8.1%. V was trimmed by 2 bases and J by 0 bases, leaving 10 bases between them. This CDR3 is 15 amino acids long. Looked up from germline, CDR1 is SEHNR and CDR2 is FQNEAQ (reference sequence). This clonotype was seen only a few times. As yet, its antigen is unknown. The receptor comes from an adult woman who had mild COVID-19 (a few samples of this study predate the infection). Cell type and time point are not known. Material: PBMCs or a T cell subset sorted from them (not recorded which). The chain combines TRBV7-9 with TRBJ1-2, with unresolved D. The DNA for the CDR3 is TGTGCCAGCAGCTTATACGAAAGGACTAACTATGGCTACACCTTC. Protein product: CASSLYERTNYGYTF.